This T cell receptor (beta chain) was documented in a study of cytomegalovirus exposure and HLA in healthy donors. PCR amplification relied on 60 Vbeta primers (plus 13 Jbeta primers). Profiling relied on immunoSEQ multiplex PCR, and the TCRdb table lists in-frame clones only, not all of them. The sample shows 200,000 or so clones, under 85% of them seen only once. This clone showed up just a few times. The germline CDR1 and CDR2 sequences are MNHEY and SMNVEV (reference sequence). The CDR3 is made up of 16 amino acids. V was pared by 2 bases and J by 5 bases, with 7 bases of the junction left unmatched.

The receptor's source is a man in his fifties or sixties in good health and CMV-seronegative. The chain is built from TRBV27 and TRBJ2-2, with 8 bases lining up with TRBD1. The sequenced material came from PBMCs. CDR3 nucleotides: TGTGCCAGCAGTTTAGCCCCTGACAGGGGAACCGGGGAGCTGTTTTTT. Translating gives CASSLAPDRGTGELFF.